The entry that follows covers one TCR delta chain sequence. This clone appeared many times. What this receptor recognizes is not known. Base quality data are lacking; no much larger clone is found one base away. Other nucleotide sequences in the sample specify the same CDR3. The sample belongs to a study of γδ T cells in repeated Plasmodium falciparum infection (dated by TCRdb to about 2021). For the wider study: Malian children exposed to intense seasonal malaria transmission were enrolled in the natural-infection arm and compared with Australian children matched for age and gender. Four controlled human malaria infections were administered to five malaria-naive U.S. adults over around 630 days by bites from P. falciparum NF54-infected Anopheles stephensi mosquitoes. Controlled-infection subjects were sampled at baseline, immediately before selected infections, and 21 days after each infection. Malian gammadelta TCR repertoires were analysed cross-sectionally during no-transmission periods and were analysed longitudinally across acute febrile malaria episodes. Using both natural infection in Mali and controlled human malaria infection, the study looked at the way repeated Plasmodium falciparum infection shapes the human gammadelta T cell repertoire.

Library generation was performed with multiplex PCR. Reads for this sample came from an Illumina MiSeq. Both TCR gamma (TRG) and TCR delta (TRD) chains were sequenced from each sorted gammadelta T cell sample. In the original analysis: The repertoire analyses used clonotype tree plots, the accumulated frequency of the top 20 clonotypes, and diversity index (DI) and D75 metrics. TCRdb called clones from the public reads with CATT, and repeated DNA sequences were later combined into one row. These V and J calls rely on TCRdb rather than the paper's analysis. This sample is represented by some 100,000 delta-chain clones; roughly 1.4% of them were singletons. The leading ten clones occupy roughly 8.1% of the sample. Vgamma9/Vdelta2+ and Vdelta2-negative gammadelta T cell populations were flow-sorted from peripheral blood mononuclear cells for bulk TCR repertoire analysis. The cysteine opens and the phenylalanine closes a CDR3 of 15 amino acids. Left in the record is the CDR3 DNA by itself, 45 bases read in frame from the first base. V is shortened by 0 bases, J by 6 bases, and the region joining them spans 6 bases. The germline V gene encodes CDR1 TSWWSYY and CDR2 QGS.

General conclusions and limits of the study: Repeated controlled infections appeared to drive waves of new clonotype selection in Vdelta2-negative, largely Vdelta1+, gammadelta TCR repertoires. The Malian cohort was drawn from a small rural village made up mostly of one ethnic group, which limits generalizability. Analysis of inter-individual variability in gammadelta T cell responses was limited by the small size of the controlled-infection cohort. Compared with the repertoires of Australian children, the Vdelta2-negative gammadelta TCR repertoires of Malian children appeared more clonally expanded, less diverse and less shared. Across time and infection, the Vgamma9/Vdelta2+ TCR repertoires showed a highly stable polyclonal makeup, with many TCRgamma sequences overlapping between individuals.

This sequence uses TRDV1 and TRDJ3; a confident D gene designation cannot be given. The origin of this receptor is a pool of human donors (malaria-infected and uninfected, not separated). Source material: gamma-delta T cells from blood. The DNA is TGTGCTCTTGGGGAACTACCAGTGGACACCCGACAGATGTTTTTC. Its protein reads: CALGELPVDTRQMFF.